Below, one T cell receptor beta chain is given with its context. Its antigen is currently unknown. The time point: after dendritic cell vaccination, including at tumor progression/relapse. Patients had residual fresh-frozen tumor tissue and more than two years of survival data. This sample stems from a study of glioma-infiltrating T cells after dendritic cell vaccination. In the study overall: Patients received autologous tumor lysate-pulsed dendritic cell vaccination between 2003 and 2012.

Broader study findings: Higher pretreatment TIL content predicted longer progression-free time and survival.

The immunoSEQ assay amplified TCRB CDR3 from up to roughly 2 ug DNA. The repertoire was sequenced with immunoSEQ multiplex PCR; TCRdb's copy has only in-frame clones and lacks some. The sample yields some 60,000 clones, 70% to 85% seen once. This CDR3 region has 18 residues. The V and J ends lost 0 bases and 2 bases, in that order; junction bases with no gene match: 7. Germline lookup yields CDR1 LGHNA and CDR2 YSLEER. This rearrangement joins TRBV4-3 to TRBJ2-2; TRBD2 aligns across 9 bases. The sequencing used blood, collected after dendritic cell vaccination. This clonotype was obtained from a human donor with glioblastoma. The CDR3 sequence: CASSQDLAGGSNTGELFF. The CDR3 coding sequence is TGCGCCAGCAGCCAAGATCTGGCGGGGGGGTCAAACACCGGGGAGCTGTTTTTT.